This T cell receptor (beta chain) is drawn from a study of blood T cell repertoires in COVID-19. Study summary: Italy, Spain and the United States were the sources of the convalescent and acute COVID-19 samples.

Participant ages covered about 18 to 100 years across 24 US areas. There are 17 residues in the CDR3. Germline V gene data show CDR1 as MDHEN and CDR2 as SYDVKM. V shed 3 bases, J shed 5 bases, and the junction held 12 bases outside the gene matches. Sequenced by immunoSEQ multiplex PCR; TCRdb stores in-frame clones only, minus some. This repertoire shows more than 400,000 clones, 90% found once; its top ten account for approximately 0.65%. The rearrangement uses TRBV28 and TRBJ2-7, with TRBD1 identical over 11 bases. This receptor was taken from a young man who had recovered from COVID-19. Sequencing was carried out using PBMCs or T cells enriched from blood (not recorded which). In DNA, the CDR3 is TGTGCCAGCAGTTTTTCGTTCCCCGGGACAGGGGGGGACGAGCAGTACTTC. It translates to CASSFSFPGTGGDEQYF.